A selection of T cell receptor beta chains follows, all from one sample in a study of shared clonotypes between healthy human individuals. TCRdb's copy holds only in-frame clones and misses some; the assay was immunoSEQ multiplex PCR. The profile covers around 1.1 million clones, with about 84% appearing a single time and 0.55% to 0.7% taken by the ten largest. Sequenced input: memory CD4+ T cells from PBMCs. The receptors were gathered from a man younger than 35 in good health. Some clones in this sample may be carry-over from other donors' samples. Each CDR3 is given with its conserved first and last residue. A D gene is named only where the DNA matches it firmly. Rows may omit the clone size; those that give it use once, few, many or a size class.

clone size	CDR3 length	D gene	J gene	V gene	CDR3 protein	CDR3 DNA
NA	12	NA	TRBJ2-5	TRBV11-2	CASSLGAWAQYF	TGTGCCAGCAGCTTAGGGGCGTGGGCCCAGTACTTC
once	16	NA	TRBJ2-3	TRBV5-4	CASSRRGSGDTDTQYF	TGTGCCAGCAGCCGAAGAGGGTCGGGGGACACAGATACGCAGTATTTT
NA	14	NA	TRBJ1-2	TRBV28	CASRPGGSPYGYTF	TGTGCCAGCAGACCCGGGGGGAGCCCTTATGGCTACACCTTC
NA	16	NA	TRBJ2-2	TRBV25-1	CASSGGQGAGPGELFF	TGTGCCAGCAGTGGCGGACAGGGAGCGGGACCCGGGGAGCTGTTTTTT
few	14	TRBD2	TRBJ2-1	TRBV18	CASSFGGVGNEQFF	TGTGCCAGCTCATTCGGGGGGGTCGGGAATGAGCAGTTCTTC
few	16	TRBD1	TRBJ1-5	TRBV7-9	CASSLDGTGGNQPQHF	TGTGCCAGCAGCTTAGATGGGACAGGGGGCAATCAGCCCCAGCATTTT
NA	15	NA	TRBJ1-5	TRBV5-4	CASSLQPESNQPQHF	TGTGCCAGCAGCCTACAGCCGGAGAGCAATCAGCCCCAGCATTTT
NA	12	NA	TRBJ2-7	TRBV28	CASSTRFYEQYF	TGTGCCAGCAGTACCCGGTTCTACGAGCAGTACTTC
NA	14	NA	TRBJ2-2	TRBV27	CASSLVFRTGELFF	TGTGCCAGCAGTTTAGTGTTTAGGACCGGGGAGCTGTTTTTT
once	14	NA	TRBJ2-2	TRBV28	CASRDVGNTGELFF	TGTGCCAGCCGGGATGTTGGGAACACCGGGGAGCTGTTTTTT
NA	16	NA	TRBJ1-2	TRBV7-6	CASSLADHPSNYGYTF	TGTGCCAGCAGCTTAGCTGACCACCCTTCTAACTATGGCTACACCTTC
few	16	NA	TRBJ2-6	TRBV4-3	CASSQVRGSGANVLTF	TGCGCCAGCAGCCAAGTCAGGGGCTCTGGGGCCAACGTCCTGACTTTC
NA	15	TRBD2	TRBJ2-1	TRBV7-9	CASSTPGLATNEQFF	TGTGCCAGCAGCACACCGGGACTAGCGACGAATGAGCAGTTCTTC
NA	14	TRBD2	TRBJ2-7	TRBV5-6	CASTSLAGGVEQYF	TGTGCCAGCACCTCCTTAGCGGGAGGGGTCGAGCAGTACTTC
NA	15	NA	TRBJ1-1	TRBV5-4	CASSLPLGRNTEAFF	TGTGCCAGCAGCTTACCCTTGGGACGGAACACTGAAGCTTTCTTT
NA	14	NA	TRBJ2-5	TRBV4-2	CASSQGELQETQYF	TGTGCCAGCAGCCAAGGAGAACTCCAAGAGACCCAGTACTTC
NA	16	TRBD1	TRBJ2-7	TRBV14	CASSQVLGQGTYEQYF	TGTGCCAGCAGCCAAGTGCTGGGACAGGGAACCTACGAGCAGTACTTC
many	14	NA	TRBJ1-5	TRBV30	CAWSPEGGNQPQHF	TGTGCCTGGAGTCCCGAGGGGGGCAATCAGCCCCAGCATTTT
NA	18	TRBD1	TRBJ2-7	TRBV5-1	CASSLPDPPLDRSYEQYF	TGCGCCAGCAGCTTGCCAGACCCCCCTCTGGACAGGAGCTACGAGCAGTACTTC
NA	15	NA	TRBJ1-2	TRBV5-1	CASSLAGTPEDGYTF	TGCGCCAGCAGCTTGGCCGGGACCCCGGAGGATGGCTACACCTTC
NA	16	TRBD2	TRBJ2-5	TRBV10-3	CAISDVVLAGTETQYF	TGTGCCATCAGTGACGTCGTACTAGCGGGTACAGAGACCCAGTACTTC
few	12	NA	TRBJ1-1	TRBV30	CAWNVGNTEAFF	TGTGCCTGGAATGTTGGGAACACTGAAGCTTTCTTT
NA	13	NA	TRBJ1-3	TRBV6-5	CASRRDNANTIYF	TGTGCCAGCAGGCGGGACAACGCAAACACCATATATTTT
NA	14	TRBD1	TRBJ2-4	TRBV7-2	CASSTMDRPNIQYF	TGTGCCAGCAGCACCATGGACAGGCCAAACATTCAGTACTTC
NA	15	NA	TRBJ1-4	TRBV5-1	CASSEGLHLGEKLFF	TGCGCCAGCAGCGAGGGACTACACCTAGGGGAAAAACTGTTTTTT
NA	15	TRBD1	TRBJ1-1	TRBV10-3	CAISDRGRKTTEAFF	TGTGCCATCAGTGACAGGGGGCGAAAGACGACTGAAGCTTTCTTT
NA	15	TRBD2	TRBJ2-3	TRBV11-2	CASSLGSGRTDTQYF	TGTGCCAGCAGCTTAGGAAGCGGGAGGACAGATACGCAGTATTTT
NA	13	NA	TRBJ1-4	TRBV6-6	CASTGYFGEKLFF	TGTGCCAGCACGGGCTACTTCGGTGAAAAACTGTTTTTT
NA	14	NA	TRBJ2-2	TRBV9	CASSALSGTGELFF	TGTGCCAGCAGCGCCCTTTCTGGCACCGGGGAGCTGTTTTTT
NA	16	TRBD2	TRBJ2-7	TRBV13	CASSLAPAGGYYEQYF	TGTGCCAGCAGCTTAGCCCCAGCGGGGGGCTACTACGAGCAGTACTTC
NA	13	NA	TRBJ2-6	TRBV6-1	CASTVSGANVLTF	TGTGCCAGCACGGTATCTGGGGCCAACGTCCTGACTTTC
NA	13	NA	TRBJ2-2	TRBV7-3	CASRPGAGRKLFF	TGTGCCAGCAGACCAGGGGCCGGCCGCAAGCTGTTTTTT
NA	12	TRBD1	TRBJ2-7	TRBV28	CASNGQDYEQYF	TGTGCCAGCAACGGACAGGACTACGAGCAGTACTTC
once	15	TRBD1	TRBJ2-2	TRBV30	CAWPDREFSTGELFF	TGTGCCTGGCCGGACAGGGAATTTAGCACCGGGGAGCTGTTTTTT
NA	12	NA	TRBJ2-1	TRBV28	CASSFRPNEQFF	TGTGCCAGCAGTTTTCGGCCTAATGAGCAGTTCTTC
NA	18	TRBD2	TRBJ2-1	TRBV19	CATLGPTGASGRRIEQFF	TGTGCCACCTTAGGTCCAACCGGGGCTAGCGGGAGGCGGATTGAGCAGTTCTTC
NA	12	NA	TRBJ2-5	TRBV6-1	CASSPYLETQYF	TGTGCCAGCAGCCCCTACTTAGAGACCCAGTACTTC
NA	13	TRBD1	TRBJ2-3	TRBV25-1	CASRDRVTDTQYF	TGTGCCAGCAGAGACAGGGTCACAGATACGCAGTATTTT
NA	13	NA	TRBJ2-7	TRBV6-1	CASSTVLQYEQYF	TGTGCCAGCAGTACGGTCCTCCAGTACGAGCAGTACTTC
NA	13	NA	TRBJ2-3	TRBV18	CATSPRVADTQYF	TGTGCCACCTCACCTCGGGTTGCAGATACGCAGTATTTT
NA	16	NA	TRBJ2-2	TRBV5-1	CASSLEQRWVTGELFF	TGCGCCAGCAGCTTGGAACAGCGTTGGGTCACCGGGGAGCTGTTTTTT
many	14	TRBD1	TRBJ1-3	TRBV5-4	CASSPDRGRDTIYF	TGTGCCAGCAGCCCCGACAGGGGGCGAGACACCATATATTTT
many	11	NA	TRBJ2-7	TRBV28	CASSRYYEQYF	TGTGCCAGCAGCCGCTACTACGAGCAGTACTTC
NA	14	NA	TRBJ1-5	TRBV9	CASSLALRDQPQHF	TGTGCCAGCAGCCTCGCCCTTCGGGATCAGCCCCAGCATTTT
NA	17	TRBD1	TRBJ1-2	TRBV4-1	CASSQDRGGGALVSYTF	TGCGCCAGCAGCCAAGATCGGGGAGGGGGCGCCTTAGTAAGCTACACCTTC
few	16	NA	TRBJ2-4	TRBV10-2	CASSVWAGLAKNIQYF	TGCGCCAGCAGTGTCTGGGCAGGACTAGCCAAAAACATTCAGTACTTC
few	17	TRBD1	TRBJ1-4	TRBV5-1	CASSFTGPGQANEKLFF	TGCGCCAGCAGCTTTACAGGACCGGGACAGGCTAATGAAAAACTGTTTTTT
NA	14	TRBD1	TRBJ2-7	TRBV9	CASSVGTGAYEQYF	TGTGCCAGCAGCGTAGGGACAGGGGCCTACGAGCAGTACTTC
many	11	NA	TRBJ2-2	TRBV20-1	CSASKTGELFF	TGCAGTGCTTCAAAGACCGGGGAGCTGTTTTTT
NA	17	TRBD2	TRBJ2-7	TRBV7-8	CASSLGGRRENGYEQYF	TGTGCCAGCAGCTTAGGGGGGAGGCGGGAGAACGGTTACGAGCAGTACTTC
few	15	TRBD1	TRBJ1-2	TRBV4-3	CASSQEGTAVYGYTF	TGCGCCAGCAGCCAAGAAGGGACAGCTGTCTATGGCTACACCTTC
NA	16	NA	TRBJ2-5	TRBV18	CASSPLTGLLQETQYF	TGTGCCAGCTCACCACTGACAGGTCTACTCCAAGAGACCCAGTACTTC
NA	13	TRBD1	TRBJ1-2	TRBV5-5	CASSLTGGDGYTF	TGTGCCAGCAGCCTTACAGGGGGCGATGGCTACACCTTC
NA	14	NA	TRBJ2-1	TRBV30	CAWSGWSSYNEQFF	TGTGCCTGGAGTGGGTGGAGCTCCTACAATGAGCAGTTCTTC
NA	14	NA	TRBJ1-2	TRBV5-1	CASSLEAGNYGYTF	TGCGCCAGCAGCTTGGAGGCAGGGAACTATGGCTACACCTTC
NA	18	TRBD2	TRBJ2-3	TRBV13	CASSLGDLAGGNTDTQYF	TGTGCCAGCAGCTTAGGTGACCTAGCGGGAGGGAACACAGATACGCAGTATTTT
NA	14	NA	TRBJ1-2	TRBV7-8	CASSLLRGVYGYTF	TGTGCCAGCAGCTTATTGAGGGGGGTCTATGGCTACACCTTC
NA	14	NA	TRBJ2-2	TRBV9	CASSAQGHTGELFF	TGTGCCAGCAGCGCCCAGGGGCACACCGGGGAGCTGTTTTTT
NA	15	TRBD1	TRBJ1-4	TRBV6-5	CASKTGTLTNEKLFF	TGTGCCAGCAAGACAGGGACGTTAACTAATGAAAAACTGTTTTTT